The source of this T cell receptor (beta chain) is a study of tumor-infiltrating lymphocytes in oesophageal squamous cell carcinoma. This clonotype was seen many times. TCRdb itself ran the PCR reads through MiXCR, one entry per CDR3 protein. The sample shows 3,500 to 4,500 distinct CDR3 sequences, 11% to 15% of them seen only once. Sequencing input: esophageal tumor tissue. The TCR sequence derives from a male donor with esophageal squamous cell carcinoma.

The CDR3 region is CASSLAVAGELFF. CDR3 nucleotide sequence: TGTGCCAGCAGCTTGGCCGTTGCCGGGGAGCTGTTTTTT. The rearrangement links TRBV5-6 to TRBJ2-2; D gene unclear. The germline V gene has CDR1 SGHDT and CDR2 YYEEEE. The CDR3 contains 13 residues. V was pared by 0 bases and J by 6 bases, with 6 bases between. Filled out from reference TRBV5-6 and TRBJ2-2, the complete variable domain reads DAGVTQSPTHLIKTRGQQVTLRCSPKSGHDTVSWYQQALGQGPQFIFQYYEEEERQRGNFPDRFSGHQFPNYSSELNVNALLLGDSALYLCASSLAVAGELFFGEGSRLTVL.